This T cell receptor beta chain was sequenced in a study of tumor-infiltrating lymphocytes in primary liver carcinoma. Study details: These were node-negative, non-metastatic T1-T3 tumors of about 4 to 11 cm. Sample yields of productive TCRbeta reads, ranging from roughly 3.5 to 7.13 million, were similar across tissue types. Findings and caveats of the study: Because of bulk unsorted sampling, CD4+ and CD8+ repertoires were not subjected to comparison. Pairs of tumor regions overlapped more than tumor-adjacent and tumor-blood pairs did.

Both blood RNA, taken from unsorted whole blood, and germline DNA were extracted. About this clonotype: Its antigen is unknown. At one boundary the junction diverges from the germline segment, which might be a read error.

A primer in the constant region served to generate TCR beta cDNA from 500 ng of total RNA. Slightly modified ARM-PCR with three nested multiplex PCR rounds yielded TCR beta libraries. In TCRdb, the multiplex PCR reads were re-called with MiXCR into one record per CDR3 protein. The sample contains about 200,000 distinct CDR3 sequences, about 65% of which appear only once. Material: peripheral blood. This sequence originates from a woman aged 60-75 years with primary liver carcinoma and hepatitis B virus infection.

The CDR3 sequence is CASSLAGGIYDEQFF. The CDR3 coding sequence is TGTGCCAGCAGCTTGGCTGGCGGAATCTACGATGAGCAGTTCTTC. This chain joins TRBV4-2 and TRBJ2-1; no clear D. Germline-derived CDR1 and CDR2 are LGHNA and YNFKEQ. The CDR3 consists of 15 residues.